This TCR beta chain appears in the sequencing data of a study of OX40 agonist ivuxolimab in advanced cancers. Trimming left V 6 bases short and J 6 bases short, with 9 bases between. The CDR3 sequence is 12 residues long. Germline assignment: CDR1 SEHNR and CDR2 FQNEAQ (reference sequence). Sequenced by immunoSEQ multiplex PCR; TCRdb stores in-frame clones only, minus some. The sample comprises tens of thousands of clones, 85% to 90% of which are singletons, and 0.75% to 0.85% rests with the top ten. The sequencing here drew on CD4+ or CD8+ T cells sorted from blood, taken in a trial of the OX40 agonist ivuxolimab. The receptor comes from an adult with an advanced solid tumor such as melanoma, head and neck, liver or kidney cancer. The V and J genes are TRBV7-9 and TRBJ1-3; D is undetermined. DNA for the CDR3: TGTGCCAGCAGGTCCGGGCCAAACACCATATATTTT. Translating gives CASRSGPNTIYF. Using reference TRBV7-9 and TRBJ1-3 for the parts outside the CDR3, the full variable domain is DTGVSQNPRHKITKRGQNVTFRCDPISEHNRLYWYRQTLGQGPEFLTYFQNEAQLEKSRLLSDRFSAERPKGSFSTLEIQRTEQGDSAMYLCASRSGPNTIYFGEGSWLTVV.